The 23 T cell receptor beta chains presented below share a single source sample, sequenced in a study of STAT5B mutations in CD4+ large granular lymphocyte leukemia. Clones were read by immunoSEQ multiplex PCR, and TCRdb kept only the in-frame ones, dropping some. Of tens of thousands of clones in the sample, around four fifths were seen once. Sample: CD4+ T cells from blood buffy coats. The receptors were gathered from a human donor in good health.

Written as DNA, the CDR3 is TGTGCCAGCAGTTTATCGCGGACAGGGGTCGCAACTAATGAAAAACTGTTTTTT. It yields the protein CASSLSRTGVATNEKLFF. V is TRBV27 and J is TRBJ1-4; 9 nucleotides match TRBD1. With V trimmed by 0 bases and J by 0 bases, 5 bases remained unmatched. CDR1 and CDR2 from the germline V gene are MNHEY and SMNVEV (reference sequence). This CDR3 region has 18 residues.

CDR3 nucleotide sequence: TGTGCCAGCAGCATCACTACGACAGGGGGGAGGGGAGATACGCAGTATTTT. Its protein product is CASSITTTGGRGDTQYF. This rearrangement joins TRBV7-9 to TRBJ2-3, with 9 nucleotides matching TRBD1. CDR1 is SEHNR, CDR2 FQNEAQ, per germline (reference sequence). This CDR3 is 17 amino acids long. Trimming removed 5 bases from V and 5 bases from J; junction bases left unmatched: 14.

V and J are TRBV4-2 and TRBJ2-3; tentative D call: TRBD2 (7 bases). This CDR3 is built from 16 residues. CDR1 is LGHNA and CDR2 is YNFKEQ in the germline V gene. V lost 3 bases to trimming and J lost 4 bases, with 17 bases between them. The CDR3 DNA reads TGTGCCAGCAGCCAGGAAGGGGGGGGTAGCGCAGATACGCAGTATTTT. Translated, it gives CASSQEGGGSADTQYF.

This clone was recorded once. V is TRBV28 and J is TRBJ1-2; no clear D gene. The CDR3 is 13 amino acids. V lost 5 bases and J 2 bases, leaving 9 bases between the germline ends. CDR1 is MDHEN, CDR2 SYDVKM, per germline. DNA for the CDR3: TGTGCCAGCAGTCTGGACGGGAACTATGGCTACACCTTC. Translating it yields CASSLDGNYGYTF.

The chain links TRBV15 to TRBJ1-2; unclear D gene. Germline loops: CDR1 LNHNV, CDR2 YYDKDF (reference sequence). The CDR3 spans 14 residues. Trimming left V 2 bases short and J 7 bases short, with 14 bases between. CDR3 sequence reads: CATSRPPRTVGYTF. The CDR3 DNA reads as TGTGCCACCAGCAGACCACCTAGGACGGTTGGCTACACCTTC.

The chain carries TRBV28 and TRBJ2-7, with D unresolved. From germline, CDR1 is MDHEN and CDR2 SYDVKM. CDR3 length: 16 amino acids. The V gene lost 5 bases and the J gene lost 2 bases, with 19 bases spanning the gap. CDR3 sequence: CASSVQTMVLTYEQYF. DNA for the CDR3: TGTGCCAGCAGTGTCCAGACAATGGTCCTTACCTACGAGCAGTACTTC.

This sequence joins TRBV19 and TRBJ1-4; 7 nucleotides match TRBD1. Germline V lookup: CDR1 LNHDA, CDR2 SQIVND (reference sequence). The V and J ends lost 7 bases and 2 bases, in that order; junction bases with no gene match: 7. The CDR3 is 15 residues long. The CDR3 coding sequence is TGTGCCAGTAAACAGGGGCAGGGGACTAATGAAAAACTGTTTTTT. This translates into CASKQGQGTNEKLFF.

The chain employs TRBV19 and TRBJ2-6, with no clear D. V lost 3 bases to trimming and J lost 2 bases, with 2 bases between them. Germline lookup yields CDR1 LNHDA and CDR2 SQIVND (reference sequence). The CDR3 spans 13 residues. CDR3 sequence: CASSIPGANVLTF. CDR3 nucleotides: TGTGCCAGTAGTATCCCTGGGGCCAACGTCCTGACTTTC.

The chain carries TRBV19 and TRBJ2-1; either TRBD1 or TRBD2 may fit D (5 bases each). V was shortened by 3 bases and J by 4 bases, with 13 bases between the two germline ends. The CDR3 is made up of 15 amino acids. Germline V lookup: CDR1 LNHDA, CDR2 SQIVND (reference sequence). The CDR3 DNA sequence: TGTGCCAGTAGTATGGGGGACCGACGGTACAATGAGCAGTTCTTC. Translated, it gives CASSMGDRRYNEQFF. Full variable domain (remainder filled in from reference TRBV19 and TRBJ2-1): DGGITQSPKYLFRKEGQNVTLSCEQNLNHDAMYWYRQDPGQGLRLIYYSQIVNDFQKGDIAEGYSVSREKKESFPLTVTSAQKNPTAFYLCASSMGDRRYNEQFFGPGTRLTVL.

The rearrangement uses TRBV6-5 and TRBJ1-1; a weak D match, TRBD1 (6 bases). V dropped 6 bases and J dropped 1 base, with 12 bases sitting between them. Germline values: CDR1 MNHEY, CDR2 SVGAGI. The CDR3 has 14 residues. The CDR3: CASSLEQGNTEAFF. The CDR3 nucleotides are TGTGCCAGCAGCTTAGAACAGGGGAACACTGAAGCTTTCTTT.

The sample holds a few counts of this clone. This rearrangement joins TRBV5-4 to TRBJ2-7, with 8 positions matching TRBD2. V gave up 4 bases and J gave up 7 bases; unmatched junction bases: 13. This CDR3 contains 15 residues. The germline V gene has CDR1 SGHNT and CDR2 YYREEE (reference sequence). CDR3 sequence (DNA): TGTGCCAGCAGCCGAGGGGGGCGGGAGGATTGGGAGCAGTACTTC. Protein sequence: CASSRGGREDWEQYF.

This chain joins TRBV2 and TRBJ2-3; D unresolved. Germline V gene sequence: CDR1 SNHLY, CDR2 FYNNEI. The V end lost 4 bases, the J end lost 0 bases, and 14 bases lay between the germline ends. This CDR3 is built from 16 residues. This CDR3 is CASSATRGRSTDTQYF. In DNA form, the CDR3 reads TGTGCCAGCAGTGCGACCCGCGGTAGAAGCACAGATACGCAGTATTTT.

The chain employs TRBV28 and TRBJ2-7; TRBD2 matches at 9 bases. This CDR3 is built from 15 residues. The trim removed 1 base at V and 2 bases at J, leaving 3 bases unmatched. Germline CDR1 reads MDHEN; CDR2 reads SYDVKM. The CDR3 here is CASSLSAGGTYEQYF. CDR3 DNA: TGTGCCAGCAGTTTATCTGCGGGAGGGACCTACGAGCAGTACTTC.

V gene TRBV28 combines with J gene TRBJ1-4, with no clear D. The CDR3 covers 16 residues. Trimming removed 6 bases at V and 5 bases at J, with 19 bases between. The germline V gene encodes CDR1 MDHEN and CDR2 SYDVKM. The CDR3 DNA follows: TGTGCCAGCAGCCCCCGTTTGGCGGGGATGAATGAAAAACTGTTTTTT. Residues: CASSPRLAGMNEKLFF.

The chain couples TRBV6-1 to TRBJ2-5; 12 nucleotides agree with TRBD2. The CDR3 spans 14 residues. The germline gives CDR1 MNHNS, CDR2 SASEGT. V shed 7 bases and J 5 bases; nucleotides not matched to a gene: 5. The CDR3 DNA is TGTGCCAGCACAAAGGGGACTAGCGGGGAGACCCAGTACTTC. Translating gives CASTKGTSGETQYF.

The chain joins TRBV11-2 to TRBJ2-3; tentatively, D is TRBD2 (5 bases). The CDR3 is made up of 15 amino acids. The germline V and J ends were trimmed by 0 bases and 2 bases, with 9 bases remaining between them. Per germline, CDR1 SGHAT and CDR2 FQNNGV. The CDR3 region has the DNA TGTGCCAGCAGCTTAGACGGGATTAACACAGATACGCAGTATTTT. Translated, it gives CASSLDGINTDTQYF.

The CDR3 spells CASSSDRTQPQHF. The CDR3 coding sequence is TGTGCCAGCTCATCGGACAGGACCCAGCCCCAGCATTTT. J is TRBJ1-5 and V is TRBV18; 7 bases are shared with TRBD1. V trimming: 5 bases; J trimming: 7 bases; junction bases outside the gene matches: 5. The CDR3 is made up of 13 amino acids. Germline loops: CDR1 KGHSH, CDR2 LQKENI.

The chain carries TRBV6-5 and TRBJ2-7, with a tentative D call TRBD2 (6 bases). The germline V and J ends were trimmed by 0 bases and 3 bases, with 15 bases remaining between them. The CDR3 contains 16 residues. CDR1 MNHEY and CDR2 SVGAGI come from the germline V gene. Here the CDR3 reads CASSYSVPGEDYEQYF. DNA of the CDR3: TGTGCCAGCAGTTACTCGGTGCCGGGAGAGGACTACGAGCAGTACTTC.

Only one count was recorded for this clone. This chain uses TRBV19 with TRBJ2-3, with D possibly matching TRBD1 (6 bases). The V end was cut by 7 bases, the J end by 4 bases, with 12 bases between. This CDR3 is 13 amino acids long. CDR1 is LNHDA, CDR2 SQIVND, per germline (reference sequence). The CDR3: CASTPGQSDTQYF. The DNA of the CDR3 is TGTGCCAGTACCCCAGGACAGTCAGATACGCAGTATTTT.

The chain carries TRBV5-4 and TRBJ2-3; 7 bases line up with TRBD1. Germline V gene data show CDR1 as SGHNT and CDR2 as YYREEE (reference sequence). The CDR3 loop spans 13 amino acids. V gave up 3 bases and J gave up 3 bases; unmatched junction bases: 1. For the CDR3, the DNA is TGTGCCAGCAGCTCCAGGGGGACAGATACGCAGTATTTT. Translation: CASSSRGTDTQYF. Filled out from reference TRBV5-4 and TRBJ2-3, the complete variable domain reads ETGVTQSPTHLIKTRGQQVTLRCSSQSGHNTVSWYQQALGQGPQFIFQYYREEENGRGNFPPRFSGLQFPNYSSELNVNALELDDSALYLCASSSRGTDTQYFGPGTRLTVL.

CDR3 in DNA: TGTGCCAGCAGGGTGAGGAGGGGGCCGTACGAGCAGTACTTC. This gives the protein CASRVRRGPYEQYF. The J gene is TRBJ2-7, the V gene TRBV6-1; D is perhaps TRBD1 (7 bases). CDR1 is MNHNS, CDR2 SASEGT, per germline. V dropped 6 bases and J dropped 4 bases, with 16 bases sitting between them. The CDR3 runs 14 residues.

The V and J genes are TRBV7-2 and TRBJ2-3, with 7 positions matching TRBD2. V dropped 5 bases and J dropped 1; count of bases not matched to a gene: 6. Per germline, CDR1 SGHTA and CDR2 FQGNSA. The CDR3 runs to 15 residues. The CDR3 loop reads CASSRTSGGTDTQYF. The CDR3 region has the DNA TGTGCCAGCAGCAGGACTAGTGGGGGCACAGATACGCAGTATTTT. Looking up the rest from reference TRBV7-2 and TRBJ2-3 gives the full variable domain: GAGVSQSPSNKVTEKGKDVELRCDPISGHTALYWYRQSLGQGLEFLIYFQGNSAPDKSGLPSDRFSAERTGGSVSTLTIQRTQQEDSAVYLCASSRTSGGTDTQYFGPGTRLTVL.

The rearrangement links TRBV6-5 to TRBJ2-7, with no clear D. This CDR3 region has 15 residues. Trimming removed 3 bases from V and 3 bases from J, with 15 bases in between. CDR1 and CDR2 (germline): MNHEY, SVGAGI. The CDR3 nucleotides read TGTGCCAGCAGTTATAGCAGCACAAATATCTACGAGCAGTACTTC. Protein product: CASSYSSTNIYEQYF.